This entry lists 15 T cell receptor beta chains sequenced from one sample in a study of cytomegalovirus exposure and HLA in healthy donors. Sequencing used immunoSEQ multiplex PCR; TCRdb keeps in-frame clones, though not all of them. Among roughly 98,000 clones, roughly 87% were seen once, and the ten largest hold approximately 6.3%. Input material: PBMCs. The receptors here all came from a man aged 18 to 35 in good health and CMV-seropositive.

This sequence joins TRBV18 and TRBJ2-6; the match to TRBD1 covers 7 bases. Germline CDR1 reads KGHSH; CDR2 reads LQKENI. With V trimmed by 7 bases and J by 0 bases, 6 bases remained unmatched. CDR3 length: 16 residues. The CDR3 region has the DNA TGTGCCAGCTTCCGGACAGGAAACTCTGGGGCCAACGTCCTGACTTTC. Protein product: CASFRTGNSGANVLTF.

The genes are TRBV4-1 and TRBJ2-2; the match to TRBD1 covers 9 bases. Germline V gene lookup returns CDR1 MGHRA and CDR2 YSYEKL. V was pared by 3 bases and J by 4 bases, with 3 bases of the junction left unmatched. The CDR3 spans 15 residues. In nucleotides, the CDR3 is TGCGCCAGCAGCCAGGGGACAGGGCCCACCGGGGAGCTGTTTTTT. This sequence encodes CASSQGTGPTGELFF.

The V call is TRBV21-1, the J call TRBJ2-3; the D call TRBD1 from the table was never checked on the DNA. TRBV21-1 is listed as a pseudogene. CDR3 length: 15 amino acids. The CDR3 DNA reads as TGTGCCAGCAGCATGCGGACAGGGAAAGGGGATACGCAGTATTTT. It codes for CASSMRTGKGDTQYF.

This clone was detected once. The chain couples TRBV27 to TRBJ1-6; D gene ambiguous. The CDR3 covers 14 residues. Trimming removed 7 bases at V and 14 bases at J, with 21 bases between. From germline, CDR1 is MNHEY and CDR2 SMNVEV (reference sequence). CDR3 coding DNA: TGTGCCAGCACCCCCGGGAACCCCTTTGGGGCCCTCCACTTT. It codes for CASTPGNPFGALHF.

A few counts support this clone. The V and J genes are TRBV27 and TRBJ2-2, with D unclear. CDR3 length: 13 residues. CDR1 and CDR2 (germline): MNHEY, SMNVEV (reference sequence). The ends were cut back, 5 bases at V and 9 bases at J, with 13 bases in the middle. The DNA of the CDR3 is TGTGCCAGCAGTCTTCGGTATTACCGGGAGCTGTTTTTT. Protein sequence: CASSLRYYRELFF.

This clone has only a few counts. The chain carries TRBV9 and TRBJ2-1; a weak D match, TRBD2 (6 bases). This CDR3 is built from 14 residues. Germline CDR1 SGDLS, CDR2 YYNGEE. Trimming stripped 0 bases from V and 7 bases from J, with 11 bases between. CDR3 coding DNA: TGTGCCAGCAGCGTAGGGGGGGACCCGAATGAGCAGTTCTTC. Translating gives CASSVGGDPNEQFF. The full variable domain, in which reference TRBV9 and TRBJ2-1 provide the parts outside the CDR3, is DSGVTQTPKHLITATGQRVTLRCSPRSGDLSVYWYQQSLDQGLQFLIQYYNGEERAKGNILERFSAQQFPDLHSELNLSSLELGDSALYFCASSVGGDPNEQFFGPGTRLTVL.

The chain employs TRBV18 and TRBJ1-4; 9 bases align to TRBD1. V shed 3 bases, J shed 7 bases, and the junction held 12 bases outside the gene matches. The germline gives CDR1 KGHSH, CDR2 LQKENI. The CDR3 length is 17 residues. This CDR3 reads CASSPFYNGQGIEKLFF. DNA for the CDR3: TGTGCCAGCTCACCCTTTTATAACGGACAGGGGATTGAAAAACTGTTTTTT.

The chain couples TRBV27 to TRBJ2-7; D might be TRBD1 (6 bases). CDR3 length equals 13 residues. V was clipped by 4 bases and J by 1 base, with 8 bases between them. Germline lookup yields CDR1 MNHEY and CDR2 SMNVEV (reference sequence). CDR3 nucleotides: TGTGCCAGCAGTTACAGGGAATCCTACGAGCAGTACTTC. Protein product: CASSYRESYEQYF.

The chain has TRBV10-3 and TRBJ1-1; 8 bases are shared with TRBD1. J lost 7 bases, V lost 10 bases, and 11 bases had no gene match. Per the germline V gene, CDR1 is ENHRY and CDR2 is SYGVKD. There are 13 residues in the CDR3. The CDR3 DNA reads as TGTGCCAACGGGCCGGACAGGGTCCATGAAGCTTTCTTT. Its protein product is CANGPDRVHEAFF.

The chain recombines TRBV6-1 with TRBJ1-4; TRBD1 is a possible D gene (5 bases). Between the trimmed V and J ends, which lost 3 bases and 8 bases, there was a span of 13 bases. The CDR3 spans 14 residues. The V gene's germline CDR1 is MNHNS and CDR2 SASEGT. CDR3 DNA: TGTGCCAGCAGTGATCTCGACAGAAGAGAAAAACTGTTTTTT. This sequence encodes CASSDLDRREKLFF.

This chain links TRBV18 with TRBJ1-1; tentative D call: TRBD1 (5 bases). V was clipped by 3 bases and J by 1 base, with 18 bases between them. The CDR3 has 17 amino acids. CDR1 and CDR2 from the germline V gene are KGHSH and LQKENI. CDR3 sequence: CASSPNQGVGPNTEAFF. DNA for the CDR3: TGTGCCAGCTCACCGAATCAAGGGGTAGGCCCGAACACTGAAGCTTTCTTT.

This clone was picked up one time. The V and J genes are TRBV7-9 and TRBJ2-1; tentatively, D is TRBD2 (7 bases). The CDR3 totals 15 residues. Germline V gives CDR1 SEHNR, CDR2 FQNEAQ (reference sequence). V was clipped by 1 base and J by 4 bases, with 11 bases between them. The CDR3 is CASSLVGGRYNEQFF. As DNA, the CDR3 is TGTGCCAGCAGCTTAGTGGGGGGGCGTTACAATGAGCAGTTCTTC.

The chain combines TRBV7-2 with TRBJ2-1; 9 nucleotides match TRBD2. The germline CDR1 and CDR2 sequences are SGHTA and FQGNSA. CDR3 length: 15 residues. J gave up 14 bases and V 3 bases, and 14 bases lay outside the gene matches. The CDR3 DNA follows: TGTGCCAGCAGCTTCCCTTCTGCGGGGGGGCCTTCGGAGTTCTTC. Its translation: CASSFPSAGGPSEFF.

This clone has only a few counts. The V and J genes are TRBV5-1 and TRBJ1-1; 8 nucleotides agree with TRBD1. J was trimmed by 4 bases and V by 6 bases; bases with no gene match: 8. From germline, CDR1 is SGHRS and CDR2 YFSETQ. The CDR3 is 14 residues long. CDR3 DNA sequence: TGCGCCAGCACCTTAGATACAGGGGGCACTGAAGCTTTCTTT. It encodes CASTLDTGGTEAFF.

The chain has TRBV7-9 and TRBJ2-2; 8 nucleotides agree with TRBD1. Germline CDR1 is SEHNR and CDR2 is FQNEAQ (reference sequence). The CDR3 loop spans 17 amino acids. With V trimmed by 5 bases and J by 1 base, 9 bases remained unmatched. CDR3 in DNA: TGTGCCAGCAGCCCCCTTCGTGGACAGGGGAACACCGGGGAGCTGTTTTTT. Translated, it gives CASSPLRGQGNTGELFF.